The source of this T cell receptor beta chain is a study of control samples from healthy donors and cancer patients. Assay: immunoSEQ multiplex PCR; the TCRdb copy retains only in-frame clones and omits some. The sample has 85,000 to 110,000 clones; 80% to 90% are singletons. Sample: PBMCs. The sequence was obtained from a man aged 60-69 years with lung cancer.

CDR3 sequence reads: CASSESPGQPQHF. The CDR3, as DNA: TGTGCCAGCAGCGAGTCCCCGGGTCAGCCCCAGCATTTT. The chain is built from TRBV9 and TRBJ1-5, with D unclear. The germline V and J ends were trimmed by 3 bases and 6 bases, with 10 bases remaining between them. Germline CDR1 reads SGDLS; CDR2 reads YYNGEE. The length of the CDR3 is 13 residues.